The next 21 T cell receptor beta chains were all read from a single sample in a study of T cell responses to AZD1222 COVID-19 vaccine. Generated by immunoSEQ multiplex PCR, the TCRdb table keeps only in-frame clones and is missing some. Of around 200,000 clones listed, approximately 92% are singletons. The source was peripheral blood, collected 28 days after the second dose of the MenACWY control vaccine. Source of these receptors: an adult who received the MenACWY meningococcal vaccine as a control.

The gene calls are TRBV2 and TRBJ1-2; 7 positions agree with TRBD1. This CDR3 spans 14 amino acids. Germline V CDR1 and CDR2: SNHLY, FYNNEI. The ends lost 7 bases at V and 4 bases at J; junction bases unmatched: 9. The CDR3 reads CASTVTAGGYGYTF. The CDR3 nucleotides are TGTGCCAGCACCGTGACCGCAGGGGGCTATGGCTACACCTTC.

The rearrangement joins TRBV19 to TRBJ1-1, with D maybe TRBD1 (5 bases). The germline V gene has CDR1 LNHDA and CDR2 SQIVND (reference sequence). V was cut by 7 bases and J by 1 base, with 10 bases left in between. The CDR3 runs to 13 residues. This CDR3 is CASTKTANTEAFF. CDR3 DNA sequence: TGTGCCAGTACCAAGACAGCGAACACTGAAGCTTTCTTT.

V is TRBV9 and J is TRBJ1-2, with D tentatively TRBD1 (6 bases). Trimming left V 4 bases short and J 7 bases short, with 14 bases between. The CDR3 is 13 amino acids. From germline, CDR1 is SGDLS and CDR2 YYNGEE. DNA for the CDR3: TGTGCCAGCAGCTTAGGGGGTGGAGGTGGCTACACCTTC. Translating it yields CASSLGGGGGYTF.

This chain joins TRBV19 and TRBJ1-4; D ambiguous. Germline assignment: CDR1 LNHDA and CDR2 SQIVND (reference sequence). This CDR3 has 13 amino acids. V was trimmed by 3 bases and J by 7 bases, leaving 9 bases between them. CDR3 loop: CASSISRVEKLFF. The DNA of the CDR3 is TGTGCCAGTAGTATCTCTCGAGTTGAAAAACTGTTTTTT. The full variable domain, in which reference TRBV19 and TRBJ1-4 provide the parts outside the CDR3, is DGGITQSPKYLFRKEGQNVTLSCEQNLNHDAMYWYRQDPGQGLRLIYYSQIVNDFQKGDIAEGYSVSREKKESFPLTVTSAQKNPTAFYLCASSISRVEKLFFGSGTQLSVL.

This clone was seen just once. The V gene is TRBV7-9, the J gene TRBJ2-7; TRBD2 agrees at 7 bases. Germline CDR1 is SEHNR and CDR2 is FQNEAQ (reference sequence). V lost 1 base to trimming and J lost 0 bases; unmatched junction nucleotides: 6. CDR3 length: 16 residues. CDR3 in amino acids: CASSLDLRLASYEQYF. Here the CDR3 DNA reads TGTGCCAGCAGCTTAGACTTGAGACTAGCCTCCTACGAGCAGTACTTC.

The chain couples TRBV7-9 to TRBJ1-3, with 7 bases aligning to TRBD1. Losses at the gene ends were 5 bases for V and 1 base for J; bases not matched to a gene: 8. In germline, CDR1 is SEHNR, CDR2 FQNEAQ (reference sequence). The CDR3 spans 16 residues. Here the CDR3 reads CASSPPGQASGNTIYF. CDR3 nucleotide sequence: TGTGCCAGCAGCCCGCCAGGACAGGCGTCTGGAAACACCATATATTTT.

The chain is built from TRBV7-9 and TRBJ1-1; D may be TRBD1 (6 bases). Germline CDR1 and CDR2: SEHNR and FQNEAQ (reference sequence). V lost 1 base and J 4 bases, leaving 19 bases between the germline ends. The CDR3 totals 17 residues. In DNA form, the CDR3 reads TGTGCCAGCAGCTTAGAACCGGGCAGGGGAGGTCGCACTGAAGCTTTCTTT. This sequence encodes CASSLEPGRGGRTEAFF.

The chain has TRBV9 and TRBJ2-2; D not resolved. The germline V and J ends were trimmed by 0 bases and 1 base, with 7 bases remaining between them. The CDR3 totals 15 residues. Germline V gene lookup returns CDR1 SGDLS and CDR2 YYNGEE. The CDR3 reads CASSVVAGNTGELFF. The CDR3 DNA is TGTGCCAGCAGCGTAGTCGCCGGGAACACCGGGGAGCTGTTTTTT.

Regarding this clone: Other DNA sequences from this sample encode an identical CDR3 as well. This rearrangement joins TRBV2 to TRBJ1-1; D call uncertain. Germline CDR1 is SNHLY and CDR2 is FYNNEI. The CDR3 has 12 residues. V was clipped by 1 base and J by 4 bases, with 4 bases between them. The DNA for the CDR3 is TGTGCCAGCAGTGAAGGGCTCACTGAAGCTTTCTTT. Protein sequence: CASSEGLTEAFF.

V usage is TRBV3-1 (or the pseudogene TRBV3-2) and J usage is TRBJ1-5; no reliable D call. Trimming removed 1 base from V and 4 bases from J, with 11 bases in between. The CDR3 contains 15 residues. Germline assignment: CDR1 LGHDT and CDR2 YNNKEL (reference sequence). The CDR3 bases are TGTGCCAGCAGCCAAGGCGGACCCTTGAATCAGCCCCAGCATTTT. Protein product: CASSQGGPLNQPQHF.

This clone came up once. This chain joins TRBV6-1 and TRBJ1-5, with D tentatively TRBD1 (6 bases). Germline CDR1 and CDR2: MNHNS and SASEGT. The CDR3 runs to 15 residues. Trimming pared 5 bases from V and 4 bases from J, leaving 15 bases between. The CDR3 is CASSQGGVGNQPQHF. CDR3 in DNA: TGTGCCAGCAGTCAAGGGGGGGTTGGGAATCAGCCCCAGCATTTT.

The chain couples TRBV9 to TRBJ2-2; unclear D gene. CDR3 size: 15 residues. Per germline, CDR1 SGDLS and CDR2 YYNGEE. V lost 3 bases and J lost 1, with 10 bases in between. The DNA for the CDR3 is TGTGCCAGCAGCGGCTACGATGGGAACACCGGGGAGCTGTTTTTT. Residues: CASSGYDGNTGELFF.

The V gene is TRBV6-5, the J gene TRBJ1-1; tentatively, D is TRBD1 (6 bases). Germline assignment: CDR1 MNHEY and CDR2 SVGAGI. The ends were cut back, 6 bases at V and 1 base at J, with 15 bases in the middle. The CDR3 totals 15 residues. The CDR3 bases are TGTGCCAGCAGAAAACCAGGGGCCCCGAACACTGAAGCTTTCTTT. This encodes CASRKPGAPNTEAFF.

The chain recombines TRBV6-5 with TRBJ1-1; TRBD1 aligns across 7 bases. The CDR3 extends over 14 amino acids. V lost 5 bases and J lost 1; bases outside the gene matches: 4. Germline V gene data show CDR1 as MNHEY and CDR2 as SVGAGI. The CDR3 nucleotides read TGTGCCAGCAGTCAGGGACAGTCGAACACTGAAGCTTTCTTT. Translated: CASSQGQSNTEAFF.

The chain links TRBV7-6 to TRBJ1-3; the match to TRBD1 covers 8 bases. V dropped 5 bases and J dropped 0; count of bases not matched to a gene: 3. This CDR3 has 15 residues. Germline CDR1 reads SGHVS; CDR2 reads FNYEAQ. The CDR3 spells CASSPTGDSGNTIYF. The CDR3 bases are TGTGCCAGCAGCCCGACAGGGGACTCTGGAAACACCATATATTTT.

The chain is built from TRBV14 and TRBJ1-4; D remains ambiguous. V was pared by 4 bases and J by 7 bases, with 7 bases between. CDR1 SGHDN and CDR2 FVKESK come from the germline V gene. The CDR3 extends over 12 amino acids. In DNA, the CDR3 is TGTGCCAGCAGCCTCCAGTCTGAAAAACTGTTTTTT. The encoded protein is CASSLQSEKLFF.

The CDR3 reads CASSSNWATDKYQETQYF. The CDR3 DNA is TGCGCCAGCAGCTCTAATTGGGCAACTGACAAGTACCAAGAGACCCAGTACTTC. The J gene is TRBJ2-5, the V gene TRBV5-1; D is unresolved. The CDR3 is 18 amino acids. V was trimmed by 3 bases and J by 0 bases, leaving 21 bases between them. In germline, CDR1 is SGHRS, CDR2 YFSETQ.

The V gene is TRBV7-2, the J gene TRBJ1-4, with 7 bases lining up with TRBD1. The length of the CDR3 is 15 residues. Germline lookup yields CDR1 SGHTA and CDR2 FQGNSA. The V gene end was trimmed by 4 bases and the J gene end by 5 bases; junction bases not matched to a gene: 7. The DNA of the CDR3 is TGTGCCAGCAGCTCTGAGACAGGGCGGAATGAAAAACTGTTTTTT. Amino acids: CASSSETGRNEKLFF.

CDR3 amino acids: CASRPPGQRNQPQHF. In DNA, the CDR3 is TGTGCCAGCAGGCCTCCGGGACAGCGAAATCAGCCCCAGCATTTT. The chain links TRBV6-5 to TRBJ1-5; TRBD1 matches 7 bases. Germline V gene sequence: CDR1 MNHEY, CDR2 SVGAGI. With V trimmed by 6 bases and J by 4 bases, 9 bases remained unmatched. This CDR3 is built from 15 residues.

Only a few counts were recorded for this clone. The rearrangement links TRBV12-3 or TRBV12-4 to TRBJ1-4; TRBD1 agrees at 11 bases. V dropped 6 bases and J dropped 11; count of bases not matched to a gene: 5. This CDR3 has 13 amino acids. The CDR3 sequence: CASRPDRGRKLFF. The CDR3 coding sequence is TGTGCCAGCAGACCGGACAGGGGGCGGAAACTGTTTTTT.

J is TRBJ1-6 and V is TRBV7-2; D remains ambiguous. Trimming removed 0 bases at V and 6 bases at J, with 9 bases between. Per the germline V gene, CDR1 is SGHTA and CDR2 is FQGNSA. The CDR3 length is 15 residues. The CDR3 nucleotides are TGTGCCAGCAGCTTAGCCCCGCCCGTTAATTCACCCCTCCACTTT. Residues: CASSLAPPVNSPLHF. Drawing the rest from reference TRBV7-2 and TRBJ1-6, the complete variable domain is GAGVSQSPSNKVTEKGKDVELRCDPISGHTALYWYRQSLGQGLEFLIYFQGNSAPDKSGLPSDRFSAERTGGSVSTLTIQRTQQEDSAVYLCASSLAPPVNSPLHFGNGTRLTVT.